Listed here are 5 T cell receptor beta chains from one sample, sequenced in a study of blood T cells in healthy people across ages. It was with a sample-barcoded 5' primer and a J-beta primer mix that a second PCR of roughly 6 to 11 cycles was run. Each CDR3 protein is one row after TCRdb ran MiXCR on the 5' RACE reads. The table includes about 1.4 million distinct CDR3 sequences, approximately 59% detected once. What was sequenced was blood. These receptors all come from a young man in good health.

This rearrangement joins TRBV27 to TRBJ2-7; possibly TRBD2 for D (5 bases). TRBJ2-5 explains the end of the DNA better; the J call may be wrong. This CDR3 contains 14 residues. The germline V gene has CDR1 MNHEY and CDR2 SMNVEV (reference sequence). The CDR3 DNA reads TGTGCCAGCAGTTTAAGTCGGGCTGCGGGGACCCAGTACTTC. Translation: CASSLSRAAGTQYF.

The chain couples TRBV20-1 to TRBJ2-1, with D possibly TRBD2 on 6 matching bases. V gave up 3 bases and J gave up 14 bases, with 17 bases separating them. Germline V CDR1 and CDR2: DFQATT, SNEGSKA (reference sequence). This CDR3 is 12 amino acids long. This chain's CDR3 is CSASLGTGEKFF. The CDR3 DNA sequence: TGCAGTGCTAGCCTCGGGACGGGAGAGAAGTTCTTC.

This clonotype was seen only a few times. The gene calls are TRBV5-5 and TRBJ2-7; D gene ambiguous. Germline V gene lookup returns CDR1 SGHKS and CDR2 YYEKEE (reference sequence). The CDR3 extends over 15 amino acids. V was cut by 0 bases and J by 2 bases, with 12 bases left in between. CDR3 amino acids: CASSLVPASTYEQYF. The CDR3 DNA reads as TGTGCCAGCAGCTTGGTTCCAGCCTCAACCTACGAGCAGTACTTC.

This clonotype was recorded a few times. The chain couples TRBV6-1 to TRBJ2-5; the D call may be TRBD1 or TRBD2 (5 bases each). There are 17 residues in the CDR3. CDR1 and CDR2 from the germline V gene are MNHNS and SASEGT. V was shortened by 5 bases and J by 0 bases, with 19 bases between the two germline ends. CDR3 sequence reads: CASSPRRGTGYQETQYF. In nucleotides, the CDR3 is TGTGCCAGCAGTCCCCGCAGAGGGACGGGGTACCAAGAGACCCAGTACTTC.

The chain recombines TRBV6-2 or TRBV6-3 with TRBJ2-7; 11 bases map to TRBD1. CDR1 and CDR2 from the germline V gene are MNHEY and SVGEGT. The CDR3 runs 15 residues. V lost 5 bases, J lost 3 bases, and 6 bases stayed unmatched. CDR3 residues: CASSGGQGVLYEQYF. Here the CDR3 DNA reads TGTGCCAGCAGTGGGGGACAGGGGGTCCTCTACGAGCAGTACTTC.